The TCR beta chain described here comes from a study of T-cell memory formation after mild COVID-19 (dated by TCRdb to about 2021). Regarding the study in general: Most TCR sequence clusters were specific to one of the two donors. In a couple of donors, T-cell clones that expanded and contracted after mild COVID-19 were tracked by sequencing TCRalpha and TCRbeta repertoires over time. Two young, previously healthy adult volunteers, one female and one male, were included in the cohort.

This clonotype was observed a handful of times. What this receptor recognizes is not known. Per-base qualities were not stored, and no clone one base away is much larger. CDR1 is given as SEHNR and CDR2 as FQNEAQ, both from the germline V gene (reference sequence). Trimming removed 2 bases from V and 6 bases from J, leaving 14 bases between the germline ends. The cysteine opens and the phenylalanine closes a CDR3 of 14 amino acids. The only DNA kept is the CDR3, 42 bases in frame from the first base. PBMCs were isolated by Ficoll-Paque density gradient centrifugation. Broader findings and caveats from the paper: SARS-CoV-2 specificity was not confirmed for the second-wave clones peaking on day 37. Contracting CD4+ clones were found mainly in CM and EM memory subsets, while CD8+ clones were enriched in EMRA. The study included only a couple of mild cases, and larger cohorts that include severe cases with pre-infection samples were judged to be necessary. Some responding clones were detected in pre-infection memory, which suggested that pre-existing cross-reactive memory T cells had joined the SARS-CoV-2 response. Balanced CD4/CD8 phenotypes were observed for clones contracting from day 15 to 85, whereas a bias towards CD4+ was observed for a second wave of clones expanding from day 15 to 37.

The listed sequencing device is Illumina NovaSeq 6000. cDNA libraries for TCRalpha and TCRbeta were prepared by 5'RACE using constant-segment primers, with sample barcodes and unique molecular identifiers added. Trizol reagent was used to extract RNA from every sample. The libraries were amplified in two PCR steps, and the second step added a second sample barcode and Illumina TruSeq adapters. Sequencing of the libraries was done on an Illumina NovaSeq, producing 2 x 150 bp paired-end reads. Per the authors' processing: Demultiplexing of reads and collapsing into UMI-guided consensus sequences were performed with migec v1.2.7. With mixcr v2.1.11, UMI consensuses were aligned to TRA and TRB V and J templates and assembled into clonotypes. Expanded or contracted clonotypes were those called significant by both edgeR and NoisET, with noise models trained on biological replicates. For edgeR calls, a false discovery rate-adjusted p below 0.01 and a log2 fold-change threshold of 1 were applied. As an exploratory analysis of dynamics, max-normalized trajectories of the 1000 most abundant clonotypes were examined with PCA combined with hierarchical clustering. The CD4 or CD8 phenotype of responding clones was assigned using the separately sequenced CD4+ and CD8+ repertoires. TCRdb trimmed the raw reads at Q25, called clones with MiXCR and kept productive beta chains. Every distinct CDR3 protein forms one entry, paired with its most common genes and DNA. The V and J calls follow TCRdb's processing rather than the paper's. The sample data list approximately 89,000 distinct CDR3 sequences, and over 10% of these were observed just once. The ten largest clonotypes hold 41% of the sample.

Sequencing input: PBMCs or a T cell subset sorted from them (not recorded which). This sequence originates from a young man who had mild COVID-19 (a few samples of this study predate the infection). The sample titles of this study are shuffled in the database, so cell type and time point are left out; the donor was told from shared clones. The chain was built from TRBV7-9 and TRBJ2-7; the D gene is possibly TRBD1, with 6 bases matching. For the CDR3, the sequence is CASSLLSQGPEQYF. The DNA reads TGTGCCAGCAGCTTATTGTCACAGGGACCCGAGCAGTACTTC. Supplemented by the reference TRBV7-9 and TRBJ2-7 proteins around the CDR3, the complete variable domain is DTGVSQNPRHKITKRGQNVTFRCDPISEHNRLYWYRQTLGQGPEFLTYFQNEAQLEKSRLLSDRFSAERPKGSFSTLEIQRTEQGDSAMYLCASSLLSQGPEQYFGPGTRLTVT.